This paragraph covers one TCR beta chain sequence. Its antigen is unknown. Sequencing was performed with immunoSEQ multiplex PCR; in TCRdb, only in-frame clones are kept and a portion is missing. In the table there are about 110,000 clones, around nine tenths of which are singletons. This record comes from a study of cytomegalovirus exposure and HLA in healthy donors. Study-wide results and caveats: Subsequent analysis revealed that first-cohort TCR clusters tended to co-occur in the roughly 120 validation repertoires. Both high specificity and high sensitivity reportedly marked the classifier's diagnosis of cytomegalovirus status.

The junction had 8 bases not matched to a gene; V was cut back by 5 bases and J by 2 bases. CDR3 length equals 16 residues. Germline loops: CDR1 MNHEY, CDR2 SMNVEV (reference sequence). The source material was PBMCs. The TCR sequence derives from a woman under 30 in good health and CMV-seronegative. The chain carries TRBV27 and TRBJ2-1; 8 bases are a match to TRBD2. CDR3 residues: CASSPRGGLTYNEQFF. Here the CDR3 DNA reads TGTGCCAGCAGTCCACGGGGGGGCCTTACCTACAATGAGCAGTTCTTC.